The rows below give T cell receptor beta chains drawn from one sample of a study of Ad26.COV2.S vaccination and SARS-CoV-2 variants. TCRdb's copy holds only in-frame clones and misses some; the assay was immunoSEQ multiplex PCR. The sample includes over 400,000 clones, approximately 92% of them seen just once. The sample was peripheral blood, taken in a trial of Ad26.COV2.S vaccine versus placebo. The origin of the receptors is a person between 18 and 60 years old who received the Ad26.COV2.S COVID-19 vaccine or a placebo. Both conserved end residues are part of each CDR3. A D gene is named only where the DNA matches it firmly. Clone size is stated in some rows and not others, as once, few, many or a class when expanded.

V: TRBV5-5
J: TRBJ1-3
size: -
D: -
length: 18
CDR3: CASTTGRPADFSGNTIYF
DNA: TGTGCCAGCACCACCGGGAGGCCCGCTGACTTCTCTGGAAACACCATATATTTT

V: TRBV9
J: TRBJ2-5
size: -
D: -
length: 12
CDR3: CASGVPGETQYF
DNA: TGTGCCAGCGGGGTGCCCGGGGAGACCCAGTACTTC

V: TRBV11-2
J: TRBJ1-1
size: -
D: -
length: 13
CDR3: CASRIQGLLEAFF
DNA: TGTGCCAGCAGAATACAGGGTTTATTAGAAGCTTTCTTT

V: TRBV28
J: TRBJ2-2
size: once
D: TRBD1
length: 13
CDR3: CASSFRGTGELFF
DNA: TGTGCCAGCAGTTTCAGGGGGACCGGGGAGCTGTTTTTT

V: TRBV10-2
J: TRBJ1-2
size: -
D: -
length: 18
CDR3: CASSEAWGMTLGGYGYTF
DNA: TGCGCCAGCAGTGAGGCTTGGGGGATGACCCTCGGAGGCTATGGCTACACCTTC

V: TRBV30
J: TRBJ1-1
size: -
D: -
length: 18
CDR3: CAWSRVDKSFSVNTEAFF
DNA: TGTGCCTGGAGTAGGGTAGACAAGTCGTTCAGTGTGAACACTGAAGCTTTCTTT

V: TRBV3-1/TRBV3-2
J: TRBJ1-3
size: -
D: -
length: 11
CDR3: CATQVGNTIYF
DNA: TGTGCCACCCAGGTGGGAAACACCATATATTTT

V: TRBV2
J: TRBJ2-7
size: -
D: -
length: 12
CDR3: CAASQSSYEQYF
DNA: TGTGCCGCCAGCCAGAGCTCCTACGAGCAGTACTTC

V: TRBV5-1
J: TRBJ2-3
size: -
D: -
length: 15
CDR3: CASSPTPGRTDTQYF
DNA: TGCGCCAGCAGCCCGACACCAGGGCGCACAGATACGCAGTATTTT

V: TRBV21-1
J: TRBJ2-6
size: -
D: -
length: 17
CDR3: CAILIRDRGPGANVLTF
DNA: TGTGCCATCCTCATACGGGACAGGGGGCCTGGGGCCAACGTCCTGACTTTC

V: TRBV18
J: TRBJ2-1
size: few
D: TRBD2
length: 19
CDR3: CASSPQGLAGGVSYNEQFF
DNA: TGTGCCAGCTCACCACAAGGTCTAGCGGGGGGTGTCTCCTACAATGAGCAGTTCTTC

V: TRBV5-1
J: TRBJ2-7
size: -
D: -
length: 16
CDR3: CASSMATGTTSYEQYF
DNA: TGCGCCAGCAGCATGGCAACCGGGACCACCTCCTACGAGCAGTACTTC

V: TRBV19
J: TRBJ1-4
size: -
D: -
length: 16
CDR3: CASSLAGTGTNEKLFF
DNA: TGTGCCAGTAGTCTAGCAGGGACGGGGACTAATGAAAAACTGTTTTTT

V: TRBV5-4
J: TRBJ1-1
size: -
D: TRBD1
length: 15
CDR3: CASSQNRGLGTEAFF
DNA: TGTGCCAGCAGCCAAAACAGGGGGTTAGGCACTGAAGCTTTCTTT

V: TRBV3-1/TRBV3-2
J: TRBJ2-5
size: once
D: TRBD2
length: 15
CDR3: CASSQGGGVLWTQYF
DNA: TGTGCCAGCAGCCAAGGTGGGGGGGTCTTGTGGACCCAGTACTTC

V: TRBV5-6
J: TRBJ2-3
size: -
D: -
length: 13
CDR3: CANGGASTDTQYF
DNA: TGTGCCAACGGAGGGGCGAGCACAGATACGCAGTATTTT

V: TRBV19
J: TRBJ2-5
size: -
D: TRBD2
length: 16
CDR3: CASSVTGLAVQETQYF
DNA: TGTGCCAGTAGTGTGACGGGACTAGCGGTACAAGAGACCCAGTACTTC

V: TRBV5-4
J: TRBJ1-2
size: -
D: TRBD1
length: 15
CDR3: CASSLGDRGLGGYTF
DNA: TGTGCCAGCAGCTTGGGGGACAGGGGTCTGGGTGGCTACACCTTC

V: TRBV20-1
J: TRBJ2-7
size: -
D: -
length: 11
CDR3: CSAGYYYEQYF
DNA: TGCAGTGCTGGCTATTACTACGAGCAGTACTTC

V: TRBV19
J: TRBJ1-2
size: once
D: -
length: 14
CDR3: CASSLTGLVYGYTF
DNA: TGTGCCAGTAGTTTGACAGGCCTAGTGTATGGCTACACCTTC

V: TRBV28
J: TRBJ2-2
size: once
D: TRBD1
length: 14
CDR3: CASSKTGGTGELFF
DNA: TGTGCCAGCAGTAAGACAGGGGGAACCGGGGAGCTGTTTTTT

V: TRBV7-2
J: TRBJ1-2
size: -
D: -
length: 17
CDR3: CASSLVGFRTFNYGYTF
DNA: TGTGCCAGCAGCTTAGTCGGGTTCCGAACCTTTAACTATGGCTACACCTTC

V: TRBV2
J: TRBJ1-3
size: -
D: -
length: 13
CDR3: CASREDSGNTIYF
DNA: TGTGCCAGCAGGGAGGACTCTGGAAACACCATATATTTT

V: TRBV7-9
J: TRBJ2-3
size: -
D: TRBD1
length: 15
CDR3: CASSLGGDRGNTQYF
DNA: TGTGCCAGCAGCTTAGGAGGGGACAGGGGAAATACGCAGTATTTT

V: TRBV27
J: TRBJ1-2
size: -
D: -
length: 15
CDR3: CASSFGGGANYGYTF
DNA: TGTGCCAGCAGTTTTGGCGGGGGGGCTAACTATGGCTACACCTTC

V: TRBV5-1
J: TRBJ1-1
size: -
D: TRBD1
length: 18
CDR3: CASSSYTTGPITRTEAFF
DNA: TGCGCCAGCAGCTCTTACACGACAGGGCCTATCACCCGCACTGAAGCTTTCTTT

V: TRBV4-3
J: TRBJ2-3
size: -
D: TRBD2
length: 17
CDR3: CASSQGLSGGPTDTQYF
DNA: TGCGCCAGCAGCCAAGGACTTAGCGGGGGACCCACAGATACGCAGTATTTT

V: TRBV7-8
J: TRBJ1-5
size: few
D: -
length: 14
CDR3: CASSLAGTNQPQHF
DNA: TGTGCCAGCAGCTTAGCAGGCACCAATCAGCCCCAGCATTTT

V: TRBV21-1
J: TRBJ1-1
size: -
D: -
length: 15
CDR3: CASSKEEGRDTEAFF
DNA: TGTGCCAGCAGCAAAGAGGAGGGGCGGGACACTGAAGCTTTCTTT

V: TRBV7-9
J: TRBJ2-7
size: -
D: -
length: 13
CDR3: CATLKAGFHEQYF
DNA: TGTGCCACCCTAAAAGCAGGGTTCCACGAGCAGTACTTC

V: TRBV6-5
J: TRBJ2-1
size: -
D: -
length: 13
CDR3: CASSFGSYNEQFF
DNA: TGTGCCAGCAGTTTTGGCTCCTACAATGAGCAGTTCTTC

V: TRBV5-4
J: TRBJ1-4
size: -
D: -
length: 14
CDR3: CASYVWGTFEKLFF
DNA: TGTGCCTCCTACGTGTGGGGCACCTTCGAAAAACTGTTTTTT

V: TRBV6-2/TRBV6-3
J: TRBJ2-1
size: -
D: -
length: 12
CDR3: CASSYIINEQFF
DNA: TGTGCCAGCAGTTACATCATCAATGAGCAGTTCTTC